This T cell receptor beta chain was recorded in a study of blood T cells in healthy people across ages. Together with a sample-barcoded 5' primer, a J-beta primer mix was included in a second PCR lasting roughly 6 to 12 cycles. TCRdb re-analysed the 5' RACE reads in MiXCR, keeping a single row per CDR3 protein. This table holds over 600,000 distinct CDR3 sequences, just over 55% found once. From germline, CDR1 is SNHLY and CDR2 FYNNEI. This CDR3 contains 15 residues. Trimming cost V 7 bases and J 4 bases; bases outside gene matches: 12. This TCR came from a man aged 35-49 years in good health. The sample comprised blood. The chain carries TRBV2 and TRBJ2-7, with 8 bases fitting TRBD2. CDR3 coding DNA: TGTGCCAGCAACCCCAATGGACTAGCAGCTTACGAGCAGTACTTC. This encodes CASNPNGLAAYEQYF.